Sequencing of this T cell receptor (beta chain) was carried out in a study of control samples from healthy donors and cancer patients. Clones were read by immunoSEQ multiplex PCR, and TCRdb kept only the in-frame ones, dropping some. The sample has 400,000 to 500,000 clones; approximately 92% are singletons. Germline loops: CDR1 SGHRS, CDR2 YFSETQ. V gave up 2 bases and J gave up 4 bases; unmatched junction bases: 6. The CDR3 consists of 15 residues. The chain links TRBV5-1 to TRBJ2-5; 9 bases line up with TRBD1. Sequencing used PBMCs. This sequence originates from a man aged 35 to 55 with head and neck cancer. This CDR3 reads CASSFSLDRGETQYF. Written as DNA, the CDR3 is TGCGCCAGCAGCTTTTCCCTGGACAGGGGAGAGACCCAGTACTTC.